This TCR beta chain was identified during a study of T cell repertoires in cytomegalovirus infection. Study in general: The public TCR beta signatures pointed to both CMV infection and matching HLA type. Study-wide findings and caveats: Clonotype analysis showed dominance of the ex vivo response by HLA-C-restricted CMV-specific TCR beta clonotypes.

A note on this clonotype: What it binds is unknown.

Germline V lookup: CDR1 KGHSY, CDR2 FQNENV. The V end lost 1 base, the J end lost 0 bases, and 15 bases lay between the germline ends. The CDR3 extends over 17 amino acids. TCRdb redid the calling of the reads with MiXCR, one entry per CDR3 protein. Of about 900,000 distinct CDR3 sequences detected, around 31% appear once; the ten largest clones hold roughly 13%. This specimen was cultured CD8+ T cells from PBMCs, taken from culture after CMV antigen stimulation. The receptor was isolated from a human donor in good health (CMV status not recorded). Some clones in this sample may be carry-over from other donors' samples. The chain recombines TRBV16 with TRBJ1-2; D unclear. CDR3 loop: CASSQYKEPPANYGYTF. CDR3 DNA sequence: TGTGCCAGCAGCCAATACAAAGAACCGCCAGCTAACTATGGCTACACCTTC.